Listed below are T cell receptor beta chains from one sample, sequenced in a study of T cell repertoires in ileal Crohn's disease. The assay was immunoSEQ multiplex PCR, and TCRdb's table has in-frame clones only and misses some. Of about 5,400 clones in the sample, around 69% were seen once. Sequencing was performed on ileal tissue. All receptors come from an adult with Crohn's disease. Each CDR3 is given with its conserved first and last residue. Each record gives: V gene, D gene, clone size, J gene, CDR3 protein, CDR3 DNA. The D gene is left open where the match is weak. The size field is filled for only some rows; it gives once, few, many or a size class.

v_gene: TRBV27
d_gene: TRBD2
abundance: .
j_gene: TRBJ2-5
CDR3aa: CASSLFAPHSGGSQETQYF
CDR3nt: TGTGCCAGCAGTTTATTTGCCCCACACAGCGGGGGTTCCCAAGAGACCCAGTACTTC

v_gene: TRBV15
d_gene: .
abundance: few
j_gene: TRBJ2-1
CDR3aa: CATSAEPPTVGNEQFF
CDR3nt: TGTGCCACCAGCGCCGAGCCGCCTACCGTTGGCAATGAGCAGTTCTTC

v_gene: TRBV29-1
d_gene: .
abundance: few
j_gene: TRBJ1-2
CDR3aa: CSVVVLAANYGYTF
CDR3nt: TGCAGCGTTGTCGTTCTGGCGGCGAACTATGGCTACACCTTC

v_gene: TRBV27
d_gene: .
abundance: .
j_gene: TRBJ1-5
CDR3aa: CASSTEAGGPQHF
CDR3nt: TGTGCCAGCAGTACAGAAGCCGGGGGGCCCCAGCATTTT

v_gene: TRBV7-9
d_gene: .
abundance: .
j_gene: TRBJ1-1
CDR3aa: CASSQEEGRAEAFF
CDR3nt: TGCGCCAGCAGCCAAGAAGAAGGCAGGGCTGAAGCTTTCTTT

v_gene: TRBV6-4
d_gene: TRBD1
abundance: .
j_gene: TRBJ1-2
CDR3aa: CASLHGQGNHGYTF
CDR3nt: TGTGCCAGCCTTCATGGACAGGGGAATCATGGCTACACCTTC

v_gene: TRBV19
d_gene: TRBD1
abundance: .
j_gene: TRBJ1-1
CDR3aa: CASSPRGRHTEAFF
CDR3nt: TGTGCCAGTAGCCCCAGGGGGCGACACACTGAAGCTTTCTTT

v_gene: TRBV5-1
d_gene: TRBD2
abundance: .
j_gene: TRBJ2-5
CDR3aa: CASSETLAGGGETQYF
CDR3nt: TGTGCCAGCAGCGAAACACTAGCGGGAGGAGGGGAGACCCAGTACTTC

v_gene: TRBV29-1
d_gene: TRBD2
abundance: few
j_gene: TRBJ2-1
CDR3aa: CSVQRLAGVQDEQFF
CDR3nt: TGCAGCGTTCAGCGACTAGCGGGAGTTCAGGATGAGCAGTTCTTC

v_gene: TRBV4-3
d_gene: .
abundance: .
j_gene: TRBJ2-1
CDR3aa: CASSQEVAGARGEQFF
CDR3nt: TGCGCCAGCAGCCAAGAGGTGGCGGGGGCCCGGGGTGAGCAGTTCTTC

v_gene: TRBV5-4
d_gene: .
abundance: few
j_gene: TRBJ1-2
CDR3aa: CASSLAKVQDYGYTF
CDR3nt: TGTGCCAGCAGCTTGGCCAAAGTTCAGGACTATGGCTACACCTTC

v_gene: TRBV7-2
d_gene: .
abundance: .
j_gene: TRBJ2-7
CDR3aa: CASSLDRTTSYEQYF
CDR3nt: TGTGCCAGCAGCTTAGATCGGACTACCTCCTACGAGCAGTACTTC

v_gene: TRBV7-2
d_gene: .
abundance: few
j_gene: TRBJ2-7
CDR3aa: CASRAQGAHEQYF
CDR3nt: TGTGCCAGCAGAGCACAGGGTGCCCACGAGCAGTACTTC

v_gene: TRBV11-3
d_gene: TRBD1
abundance: .
j_gene: TRBJ1-6
CDR3aa: CASSWGGTGESPLHF
CDR3nt: TGTGCCAGCAGCTGGGGCGGGACAGGGGAATCACCCCTCCACTTT

v_gene: TRBV4-3
d_gene: .
abundance: few
j_gene: TRBJ2-1
CDR3aa: CASSQDRGGGDNEQFF
CDR3nt: TGCGCCAGCAGCCAAGATCGAGGGGGAGGGGACAATGAGCAGTTCTTC

v_gene: TRBV21-1
d_gene: .
abundance: few
j_gene: TRBJ1-5
CDR3aa: CASRRDRANQPQHF
CDR3nt: TGTGCCAGCAGGAGGGACAGGGCAAATCAGCCCCAGCATTTT

v_gene: TRBV7-9
d_gene: .
abundance: .
j_gene: TRBJ1-1
CDR3aa: CASSPGEMNTEAFF
CDR3nt: TGTGCCAGCAGCCCAGGGGAGATGAACACCGAAGCTTTCTTT

v_gene: TRBV27
d_gene: .
abundance: .
j_gene: TRBJ1-4
CDR3aa: CASMELGGNEKLFF
CDR3nt: TGTGCCAGCATGGAGTTGGGGGGAAATGAAAAACTGTTTTTT

v_gene: TRBV10-3
d_gene: TRBD1
abundance: few
j_gene: TRBJ2-7
CDR3aa: CAIRGQGTQQYF
CDR3nt: TGTGCCATCCGAGGACAGGGGACGCAGCAGTACTTC

v_gene: TRBV5-1
d_gene: TRBD1
abundance: .
j_gene: TRBJ1-2
CDR3aa: CASSPGQGYGYTF
CDR3nt: TGCGCCAGCAGCCCGGGACAGGGCTATGGCTACACCTTC